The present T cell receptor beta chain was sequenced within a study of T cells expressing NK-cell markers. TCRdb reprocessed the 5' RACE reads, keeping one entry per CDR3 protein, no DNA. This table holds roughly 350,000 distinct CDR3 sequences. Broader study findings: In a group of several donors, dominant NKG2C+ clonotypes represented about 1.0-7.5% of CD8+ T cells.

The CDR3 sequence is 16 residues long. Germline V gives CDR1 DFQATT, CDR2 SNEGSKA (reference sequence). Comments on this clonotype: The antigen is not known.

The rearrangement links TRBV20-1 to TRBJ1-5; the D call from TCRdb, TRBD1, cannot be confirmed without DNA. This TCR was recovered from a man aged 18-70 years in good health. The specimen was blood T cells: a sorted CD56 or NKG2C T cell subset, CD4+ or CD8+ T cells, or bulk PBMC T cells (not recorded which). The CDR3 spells CSASWKLDRSNQPQHF.